This TCR beta chain emerged from a study of cytomegalovirus exposure and HLA in healthy donors. Study-level points and caveats: First-cohort TCR clusters tended to co-occur in the roughly 130 validation repertoires, a later analysis found. Some TCR beta chains (roughly 160 of them) were listed as cytomegalovirus-associated.

TCRdb keeps only in-frame clones here, not all; method: immunoSEQ multiplex PCR. The table includes roughly 130,000 clones, 84% detected once. V was clipped by 2 bases and J by 5 bases, with 12 bases between them. The CDR3 runs 14 residues. Germline lookup yields CDR1 LNHDA and CDR2 SQIVND (reference sequence). Comments on this clone: The antigen is not known.

This chain joins TRBV19 and TRBJ1-1, with D perhaps matching TRBD1 (5 bases). The sequenced material came from PBMCs. This TCR was sampled from a woman aged 25 to 39 in good health and CMV-seronegative. The CDR3 coding sequence is TGTGCCAGTAGTATATTCGCCAGGGCAACTGAAGCTTTCTTT. Amino acid sequence: CASSIFARATEAFF.